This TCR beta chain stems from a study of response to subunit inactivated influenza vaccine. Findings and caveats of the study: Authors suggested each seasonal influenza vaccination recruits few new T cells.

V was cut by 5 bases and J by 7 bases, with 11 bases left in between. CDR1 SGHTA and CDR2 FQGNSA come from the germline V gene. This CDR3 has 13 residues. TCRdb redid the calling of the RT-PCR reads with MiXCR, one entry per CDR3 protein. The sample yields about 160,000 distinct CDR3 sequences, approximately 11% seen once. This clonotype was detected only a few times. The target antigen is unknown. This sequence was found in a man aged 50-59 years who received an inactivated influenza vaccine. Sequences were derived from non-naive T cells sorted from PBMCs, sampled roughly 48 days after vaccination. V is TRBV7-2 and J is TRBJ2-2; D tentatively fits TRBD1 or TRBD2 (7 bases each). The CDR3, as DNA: TGTGCCAGCAGCCCAGGGGGGGGCGGGGAGCTGTTTTTT. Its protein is CASSPGGGGELFF.